Here is one T cell receptor (beta chain) with its context. The data originate from a study of blood T cell repertoires in COVID-19. About the study: In each case, the material was cDNA or gDNA derived from T cells, B-cell-depleted T cells, or PBMCs.

Per the germline V gene, CDR1 is LNHDA and CDR2 is SQIVND (reference sequence). The CDR3 consists of 18 residues. V lost 3 bases to trimming and J lost 2 bases, with 20 bases between them. In the authors' methods: Estimation of nucleated cell counts relied on the amplification of reference gene primers. The data were produced by immunoSEQ multiplex PCR, yet TCRdb's version contains in-frame clones alone and is incomplete. That table is the source of V, J and clone size, and D and trimming were worked out from the DNA. The sample records about 130,000 clones, about 92% being singletons. The receptor comes from a man between 45 and 60 years old with active COVID-19. The J gene is TRBJ1-5, the V gene TRBV19, with D perhaps TRBD1 (6 bases). The sequenced sample was peripheral blood. In DNA form, the CDR3 reads TGTGCCAGTAGTATCTTCTTCAGGGGAGGGACTGGCAATCAGCCCCAGCATTTT. Translating gives CASSIFFRGGTGNQPQHF.